This T cell receptor (beta chain) was observed in a study of shared clonotypes between healthy human individuals. Study context: Three plates were used per donor for CD4 naive, three for CD4 memory, two for CD8 naive and one for CD8 memory.

The germline CDR1 and CDR2 sequences are SNHLY and FYNNEI. Trimming cost V 5 bases and J 2 bases, with 16 bases left between them. The CDR3 covers 15 residues. Study-level points and caveats: Across a few donors, naive CD4 shared approximately 4.5%, naive CD8 3.5% to 4%, memory CD4 2.3%, memory CD8 about 0.38%. Genetic and exposure-history diversity was limited by the small donor number. Rarefaction exposed incomplete sorted-subset sequencing despite large depth.

Libraries were prepared by immunoSEQ multiplex PCR; TCRdb keeps only in-frame clonotypes and omits some of them. The sample has about 980,000 clones, roughly 72% seen once. This clone was seen a handful of times. Its antigen is currently unknown. Sequencing was carried out using memory CD4+ T cells sorted from blood. Documented subset: CD45RA-negative fraction. This TCR was sampled from a young man in good health. The genes are TRBV2 and TRBJ2-7; D might be TRBD1 (5 bases). The CDR3 bases are TGTGCCAGCAGTCTTCGACAGACAAGCCCCTACGAGCAGTACTTC. Translating gives CASSLRQTSPYEQYF.